This T cell receptor beta chain derives from a study of molecular identifiers for immune sequencing clone quantification. Points from the study as a whole: Spike-in Jurkat TCR RNA from a single cell reportedly registered among one million naive cells. Over 99% of effector molecules, yet under 1% of naive-cell molecules, were held by clones above 20 RNA copies.

About this clonotype: Its antigen is unknown. A much more abundant neighbour one base away suggests this may be a read error.

The CDR3 contains 15 residues. Germline V gene lookup returns CDR1 SGHAT and CDR2 FQNNGV. TCRdb redid the calling of the PCR reads with MiXCR, one entry per CDR3 protein. The sample shows about 40,000 distinct CDR3 sequences, 24% of them seen only once. This chain connects TRBV11-2 to TRBJ2-7; D could derive from TRBD1 or TRBD2 (5 bases each). The sequencing input was naive CD8+ T cells from blood, with Jurkat cell RNA spiked in. Sample subset: FACS-sorted CD8+CD4-CCR7+CD45RA+ naive T cells. This clonotype was sampled from a human donor in good health. Some libraries in this study had Jurkat cell RNA spiked in. The CDR3 spells CAGSFGRDGVHEQYF. DNA for the CDR3: TGTGCCGGCAGCTTCGGACGGGACGGGGTACACGAGCAGTACTTC.